Below, one T cell receptor (beta chain) is given with its context. Its antigen remains unidentified. Assay used: immunoSEQ multiplex PCR; TCRdb lists only in-frame clones, some missing. In the table there are 50,000 to 65,000 clones, over 75% of which are singletons. The entry originates in a study of OX40 agonist ivuxolimab in advanced cancers. Trimming removed 5 bases at V and 0 bases at J, with 17 bases between. This CDR3 is 16 amino acids long. Per germline, CDR1 MNHNY and CDR2 SVGAGI (reference sequence). Findings and caveats of the study: The CD4+ and CD8+ T cells in the blood had expanded clonally by week 6 at 0.1 to 3.0 mg/kg.

The source is an adult with an advanced solid tumor such as melanoma, head and neck, liver or kidney cancer. The chain has TRBV6-6 and TRBJ2-7; the D is unclear. The material sequenced was CD4+ or CD8+ T cells sorted from blood, taken in a trial of the OX40 agonist ivuxolimab. For the CDR3, the DNA is TGTGCCAGCAGTGGCTATATGTACACCGACTCCTACGAGCAGTACTTC. Translating it yields CASSGYMYTDSYEQYF.